The entry below gives a single TCR beta chain sequence along with its context. This clonotype was seen a few times. No cognate antigen has been identified for it. No base qualities exist here, and no much larger clone lies one base off it. The label giving this sample's time point can be read as: newly diagnosed GD, antithyroid drugs for less than 3 months. For both TCR sequencing and RNA sequencing, RNA was extracted from PBMCs using TRIzol. The diagnosis of Graves' disease was made according to American Thyroid Association guidelines. Recruitment of patients was carried out at an endocrinology department in Xi'an, China. From each patient, approximately 9.9 milliliters of peripheral blood was collected into an EDTA anticoagulant tube. Ficoll Paque Plus density gradient separation was used to isolate PBMCs, and no further T cell sorting was done. An Agilent 2100 Bioanalyzer and agarose gel were used to assess RNA quality, and a NanoDrop 2000 was used to measure RNA concentration.

This specimen belongs to a study of regulatory T cells in long-lasting Graves disease (dated by TCRdb to about 2021). General notes on the study: In the newly diagnosed Graves' disease group, patients had been taking antithyroid drugs for less than 3 months. This study used TCR sequencing and RNA sequencing of peripheral blood to compare persistent Graves' disease patients against newly diagnosed Graves' disease patients. The study took place in China and was registered as a clinical trial. TCR sequencing covered 13 persistent and around 20 newly diagnosed Graves' disease patients, around 35 samples in total.

The CDR3 has 17 amino acids, counting the end cysteine and phenylalanine. Of the read, only the CDR3 DNA is kept; its 51 bases are in frame from base 1. Trimming removed 5 bases from V and 9 bases from J; the gene matches leave 11 bases unexplained. CDR1 MGHDK and CDR2 SYGVNS are derived from the germline V gene. Findings and caveats that apply to the study as a whole: Lower TCR Shannon entropy and fewer highly expanded clones were observed in persistent Graves' disease patients than in newly diagnosed patients, which suggested clonal expansion. The study examined only peripheral blood because the primary lesion, thyroid tissue, could not be accessed. More public clonotypes were shared among persistent patients (about 2,800) than among newly diagnosed patients (more than 900). Only the TCR beta chain was sequenced and analyzed. TRBV28, TRBJ1-2 and TRBJ2-5 were preferentially used in persistent disease, while TRBV20-1 and TRBJ2-1 were favored in newly diagnosed disease. The small sample size was acknowledged by the authors as a limitation that may reduce accuracy.

The library was generated by multiplex PCR. Instrument on record: Illumina HiSeq 4000. TCR beta libraries were built with iRepertoire HTBI primers and Arm-PCR amplification of CDR3 regions. PCR products were gel purified before sequencing. In the authors' own workflow: Gene usage analysis of CDR3 amino acid clonotypes used the 55 to 65 TRBV and some 13 TRBJ segments found across samples. COPE and FqMerger were used to merge filtered high-quality paired reads into contigs. BLAST was used to align contigs to the IMGT TRBV, TRBD and TRBJ reference genes, and CDR3 was defined following IMGT. Any clonotype with a frequency above 0.1% was counted as a highly expanded clone. Shannon entropy was used to measure repertoire diversity, and the Gini coefficient was used to measure V-J evenness. Public clonotypes were defined as clonotypes shared by more than one individual. The public reads were run again by TCRdb, first through fastp at Q25 and then through MiXCR, and only productive beta chains were kept. Entries that share a CDR3 protein sequence are merged under the most common genes and DNA. None of the V and J calls come from the authors' own analysis; TCRdb made them. The sample table shows roughly 420,000 distinct CDR3 sequences, and 11% to 15% are seen once. The ten largest clones add up to approximately 17% of the sample.

The sample was also linked to a second study, of T cells in Graves' hyperthyroidism and ophthalmopathy. Per that second paper: Graves' hyperthyroidism was defined as stable when no progression to ophthalmopathy occurred over 18 months of follow-up. Hyperthyroidism patients were newly diagnosed, with disease duration under 2 months, and aged 18 to 65 years. Any patient with an uncontrolled infection, another autoimmune disease, pregnancy or lactation was excluded. Diagnoses were based on clinical symptoms, serum thyroxine and TRAb, thyroid ultrasound and orbital computed tomography. The TCR CDR3 was subjected to a first round of RT-PCR using the HTBI primer set and the Qiagen OneStep RT-PCR kit. Most expanded thyroid clonotypes (frequency above 0.001) were also detected in blood, a finding suggesting that blood repertoires may reflect thyroid immune responses. In cross-validation, a model built on a 13 V-J signature told ophthalmopathy apart from stable hyperthyroidism with 85% to 90% sensitivity and about 81% specificity, and in testing the same model reached 80%/75%. In validation, the model predicted progression to ophthalmopathy with around 71% sensitivity and 72% to 85% specificity, a median of around 6.6 months before onset. To identify TCR V-J signatures that set the groups apart, the researchers used a discovery cohort of 95 to 100 patients, made up of 43 with Graves' ophthalmopathy and 57 with stable Graves' hyperthyroidism. Prospective prediction of ophthalmopathy was tested in an independent validation cohort consisting of fewer than 20 hyperthyroidism patients and some 16 patients who later progressed to ophthalmopathy. The 75 to 100 discovery patients were randomly split 7:3 into training and test sets. In addition, the study compared T-cell repertoires in thyroid tissue and in blood from roughly six Graves' hyperthyroidism patients. After blood sampling, hyperthyroidism patients were treated with methimazole at a starting dose of 30 mg daily, and ophthalmopathy patients were treated with high-dose intravenous methylprednisolone. Libraries were constructed in a second round of multiplex PCR, after which size selection and purification were performed. Paired-end sequencing of the libraries was performed with 100 bp reads on an Illumina HiSeq2000. SOAPnuke was used to process the raw data, throwing out any read that contained adapters or uncalled bases, had a mean Phred below 15, or lacked an exact constant-primer or identifier match. High-quality paired reads were merged with COPE v1.2.5, and unique nucleotide sequences were defined as clonotypes. MiTCR v1.1 was used to align the clonotypes against IMGT TRBV, TRBD and TRBJ reference segments. The analysis was restricted to V-J combinations with a frequency above 0.0001, which together covered 99.2% of the repertoires. The TCS score was defined as the ratio of F50 (clonal expansion) to E x V (chaos), calculated using BLOSUM62-based TCRdist between CDR3 peptides within each V-J. Welch's t-statistics and random forest reduced around 510 V-J features to fewer than 15, which were used in a naive Bayes classifier (R e1071). Sample size was not statistically predetermined, and investigators were not blinded to group allocation. The paper reports TCR Vbeta CDR3 sequencing of 140 or so peripheral blood samples: fewer than 50 ophthalmopathy, some 80 hyperthyroidism and around 17 progressor patients.

The receptor was isolated from a woman aged 45 to 65 with Graves disease. Donor details come from another sample of the same person, matched by shared clones. Material: peripheral blood mononuclear cells (PBMCs), obtained at new diagnosis, from a patient treated with antithyroid drugs. In this chain, TRBV25-1 is recombined with TRBJ2-2; the central 14 bases match TRBD2. The CDR3 has the sequence CASSNPSGLAGDRELFF. In nucleotide form, the sequence is TGTGCCAGCAGTAACCCTTCGGGACTAGCGGGAGACCGGGAGCTGTTTTTT. Supplemented by the reference TRBV25-1 and TRBJ2-2 proteins around the CDR3, the complete variable domain is EADIYQTPRYLVIGTGKKITLECSQTMGHDKMYWYQQDPGMELHLIHYSYGVNSTEKGDLSSESTVSRIRTEHFPLTLESARPSHTSQYLCASSNPSGLAGDRELFFGEGSRLTVL.